These 27 T cell receptor beta chains share one sample of origin, sequenced in a study of blood T cell repertoires in COVID-19 (TCRdb year 2020). Receptor amplification or capture employed the immunoSEQ multiplex PCR assay. TCRdb re-hosts the immuneACCESS table, in-frame sequences only. Its copies lack some clones; in the studies checked, an unresolved V gene accounts for under half of them, and the cause for the rest is not known. Within this sample are tens of thousands of clones, with under 85% of them counted one time only. In total, the top ten clones hold approximately 28% of the sample. The specimen sequenced was peripheral blood. The receptor set was obtained from a woman older than 75 with acute or convalescent COVID-19.

The chain couples TRBV6-5 to TRBJ2-1, with 15 bases that match TRBD2. Germline-derived CDR1 and CDR2 are MNHEY and SVGAGI. Losses at the gene ends were 4 bases for V and 9 bases for J; bases not matched to a gene: 4. The CDR3 extends over 15 amino acids. The CDR3 sequence: CASSSRTSGRVEQFF. In DNA form, the CDR3 reads TGTGCCAGCAGTTCCCGGACTAGCGGGAGGGTTGAGCAGTTCTTC.

The chain couples TRBV11-3 to TRBJ1-2; D gene uncertain. Germline V gives CDR1 SGHNT, CDR2 YENEEA. This CDR3 has 13 amino acids. V lost 1 base, J lost 8 bases, and 11 bases lay in between. The CDR3 bases are TGTGCCAGCAGCTTAGGGAGGGCGACGGGCTACACCTTC. Translating it yields CASSLGRATGYTF.

The gene calls are TRBV28 and TRBJ2-1; 11 nucleotides match TRBD2. Trimming removed 7 bases from V and 4 bases from J; junction bases left unmatched: 9. CDR3 size: 16 residues. Germline values: CDR1 MDHEN, CDR2 SYDVKM. The CDR3 DNA reads TGTGCCAGCATTACTACCGGGACTAGCGGTTACAATGAGCAGTTCTTC. It is translated as CASITTGTSGYNEQFF.

The chain combines TRBV28 with TRBJ1-2, with D perhaps TRBD1 (5 bases). V was clipped by 6 bases and J by 6 bases, with 26 bases between them. The CDR3 loop spans 17 amino acids. The germline gives CDR1 MDHEN, CDR2 SYDVKM. Written as DNA, the CDR3 is TGTGCCAGCAGCTCCGGGACCTGGGGGACTATGGCTCATGGCTACACCTTC. Amino acid sequence: CASSSGTWGTMAHGYTF.

The chain joins TRBV19 to TRBJ2-3, with 13 bases that match TRBD2. The germline V gene has CDR1 LNHDA and CDR2 SQIVND (reference sequence). The CDR3 sequence is 17 residues long. Unmatched junction bases numbered 9, after V lost 0 bases and J lost 9 bases. Written as DNA, the CDR3 is TGTGCCAGTAGTATAGATCTATGGACTAGCGGGAGTGGGACGCAGTATTTT. This sequence encodes CASSIDLWTSGSGTQYF.

This rearrangement joins TRBV18 to TRBJ2-3, with D perhaps TRBD2 (6 bases). Trimming removed 3 bases at V and 0 bases at J, with 13 bases between. Germline-derived CDR1 and CDR2 are KGHSH and LQKENI. The CDR3 totals 16 residues. The CDR3 region is CASSPPAGSSTDTQYF. DNA of the CDR3: TGTGCCAGCTCACCCCCCGCGGGATCAAGCACAGATACGCAGTATTTT.

The chain links TRBV30 to TRBJ2-7; 8 bases match TRBD2. CDR3 length equals 13 residues. V was pared by 2 bases and J by 2 bases, with 2 bases of the junction left unmatched. CDR1 is GTSNPN, CDR2 SVGIG, per germline (reference sequence). In nucleotides, the CDR3 is TGTGCCTGGAGTTACGGGAGGGCCTACGAGCAGTACTTC. It codes for CAWSYGRAYEQYF.

V usage is TRBV2 and J usage is TRBJ2-1; the match to TRBD2 covers 8 bases. The V segment lost 6 bases and the J segment 5 bases; nucleotides outside the gene matches: 6. Germline V CDR1 and CDR2: SNHLY, FYNNEI. The CDR3 loop spans 14 amino acids. This CDR3 reads CASRQTSAHNEQFF. The CDR3 DNA follows: TGTGCCAGCAGACAGACTAGCGCCCACAATGAGCAGTTCTTC.

This chain uses TRBV7-6 with TRBJ2-1, with 10 bases lining up with TRBD2. The CDR3 totals 16 residues. Losses at the gene ends were 5 bases for V and 10 bases for J; bases not matched to a gene: 14. Germline CDR1 is SGHVS and CDR2 is FNYEAQ. The CDR3 DNA reads as TGTGCCAGCAGCCTCCTGGGACTAGCGTCGAGCGACGAGCAGTTCTTC. Translated: CASSLLGLASSDEQFF.

The V and J genes are TRBV6-5 and TRBJ2-5, with D perhaps matching TRBD2 (5 bases). The CDR3 is 15 residues long. Germline CDR1 reads MNHEY; CDR2 reads SVGAGI. V shed 11 bases and J shed 2 bases, with 21 bases lying between them. The CDR3 is CASRRKRETQETQYF. CDR3 bases: TGTGCCTCAAGACGGAAGAGGGAAACACAAGAGACCCAGTACTTC.

The gene calls are TRBV18 and TRBJ1-5; D is uncertain. CDR1 and CDR2 (germline): KGHSH, LQKENI. V lost 4 bases, J lost 5 bases, and 9 bases lay in between. There are 13 residues in the CDR3. The CDR3 spells CASSRLTDQPQHF. CDR3 nucleotide sequence: TGTGCCAGCTCACGACTAACAGATCAGCCCCAGCATTTT.

The V gene is TRBV7-8, the J gene TRBJ2-7, with D uncertain. CDR1 and CDR2 from the germline V gene are SGHVS and FQNEAQ. Deletions cut 1 base from V and 2 bases from J, with 12 bases between. This CDR3 has 15 amino acids. The DNA of the CDR3 is TGTGCCAGCAGCTTAGTAGGCGGAAGCACCTACGAGCAGTACTTC. Translated, it gives CASSLVGGSTYEQYF.

V usage is TRBV7-9 and J usage is TRBJ2-1, with TRBD2 identical over 10 bases. The trim removed 2 bases at V and 5 bases at J, leaving 6 bases unmatched. The CDR3 length is 16 residues. Germline CDR1 is SEHNR and CDR2 is FQNEAQ (reference sequence). The chain's CDR3 is CASSLPAGGRNNEQFF. CDR3 DNA sequence: TGTGCCAGCAGCTTACCAGCGGGAGGGAGGAACAATGAGCAGTTCTTC.

The rearrangement links TRBV18 to TRBJ1-1; 8 positions agree with TRBD1. The V segment lost 2 bases and the J segment 5 bases; nucleotides outside the gene matches: 13. The germline CDR1 and CDR2 sequences are KGHSH and LQKENI. This CDR3 has 17 residues. The CDR3 sequence: CASSPFSAGGAATEAFF. DNA of the CDR3: TGTGCCAGCTCACCATTTAGCGCAGGGGGCGCGGCAACTGAAGCTTTCTTT.

The V gene is TRBV11-3, the J gene TRBJ2-5; D might be TRBD2 (5 bases). This CDR3 is built from 15 residues. The V gene's germline CDR1 is SGHNT and CDR2 YENEEA. V lost 1 base and J lost 3, with 12 bases in between. CDR3 in amino acids: CASSLGVGGKETQYF. The CDR3 coding sequence is TGTGCCAGCAGCTTAGGGGTCGGAGGAAAAGAGACCCAGTACTTC.

This clone was picked up one time. The rearrangement links TRBV7-6 to TRBJ2-1, with D possibly being TRBD2 (5 bases). CDR3 length: 16 residues. Per the germline V gene, CDR1 is SGHVS and CDR2 is FNYEAQ. Trimming cost V 4 bases and J 1 base, with 14 bases left between them. The CDR3 DNA sequence: TGTGCCAGCAGCTCCGAAGCGGTATCTTCCTACAATGAGCAGTTCTTC. Protein: CASSSEAVSSYNEQFF.

This clone was recorded at least ten times. The J gene is TRBJ2-2, the V gene TRBV5-1; D unclear. CDR3 length: 12 residues. Per germline, CDR1 SGHRS and CDR2 YFSETQ. V was clipped by 3 bases and J by 5 bases, with 5 bases between them. In DNA form, the CDR3 reads TGCGCCAGCAGCTCCGGGACCGGGGAGCTGTTTTTT. Residues: CASSSGTGELFF.

The sample holds a few counts of this clone. This chain joins TRBV9 and TRBJ2-7; D is possibly TRBD1 (6 bases). CDR1 and CDR2 (germline): SGDLS, YYNGEE. This CDR3 is built from 15 residues. Trimming took off 4 bases at V and 6 bases at J, with 20 bases between the two ends. The CDR3 here is CASSPRLNTGFEQYF. The CDR3, as DNA: TGTGCCAGCAGCCCTCGACTCAACACAGGGTTCGAGCAGTACTTC.

V usage is TRBV19 and J usage is TRBJ1-3; D is ambiguous. V shed 8 bases and J shed 0 bases, with 14 bases lying between them. Per the germline V gene, CDR1 is LNHDA and CDR2 is SQIVND (reference sequence). The CDR3 extends over 15 amino acids. CDR3 loop: CASEFVGLSGNTIYF. As DNA, the CDR3 is TGTGCCAGTGAATTTGTGGGCCTCTCTGGAAACACCATATATTTT.

This clone has a single count. The V call is TRBV3-1 (or the pseudogene TRBV3-2), the J call TRBJ1-3; no clear D gene. CDR3 length: 13 amino acids. The V and J ends lost 4 bases and 0 bases respectively, with 4 bases between them. Looked up from germline, CDR1 is LGHDT and CDR2 is YNNKEL (reference sequence). The CDR3 sequence is CASSRVSGNTIYF. In nucleotides, the CDR3 is TGTGCCAGCAGCCGCGTCTCTGGAAACACCATATATTTT.

The V and J genes are TRBV11-3 and TRBJ2-2; 9 nucleotides align to TRBD1. The CDR3 is 15 amino acids. The V gene's germline CDR1 is SGHNT and CDR2 YENEEA. V lost 5 bases to trimming and J lost 8 bases; unmatched junction nucleotides: 9. CDR3 loop: CASSTLTGGPGELFF. DNA for the CDR3: TGTGCCAGCAGCACACTCACAGGGGGCCCAGGGGAGCTGTTTTTT.

J is TRBJ2-7 and V is TRBV6-1; 10 bases line up with TRBD1. In germline, CDR1 is MNHNS, CDR2 SASEGT. With 2 bases clipped from V and 3 bases from J, the junction kept 13 bases outside the gene matches. The CDR3 sequence is 18 residues long. The CDR3 sequence: CASSERQNGGDRGYEQYF. The CDR3 nucleotides read TGTGCCAGCAGTGAAAGGCAAAACGGGGGGGACAGGGGCTACGAGCAGTACTTC.

The rearrangement links TRBV27 to TRBJ2-7, with 12 bases matching TRBD2. The germline gives CDR1 MNHEY, CDR2 SMNVEV (reference sequence). This CDR3 is built from 16 residues. The trim removed 3 bases at V and 2 bases at J, leaving 5 bases unmatched. The CDR3 spells CASSLRGTSGPYEQYF. CDR3 DNA: TGTGCCAGCAGTTTGAGGGGGACTAGCGGGCCCTACGAGCAGTACTTC.

This chain connects TRBV29-1 to TRBJ2-1; 7 bases agree with TRBD2. Germline CDR1 SQVTM, CDR2 ANQGSEA. The J segment lost 2 bases and the V segment lost 1 base, leaving 8 bases of the junction unmatched. The CDR3 is made up of 16 amino acids. CDR3 amino acids: CSVEVRLADPYNEQFF. In DNA form, the CDR3 reads TGCAGCGTTGAAGTTAGGCTAGCGGATCCCTACAATGAGCAGTTCTTC.

This clone has at least ten counts. The chain couples TRBV18 to TRBJ1-6; D is uncertain. This CDR3 region has 13 residues. Trimming took off 4 bases at V and 8 bases at J, with 9 bases between the two ends. Per the germline V gene, CDR1 is KGHSH and CDR2 is LQKENI. The chain's CDR3 is CASSLGADSPLHF. In DNA form, the CDR3 reads TGTGCCAGCTCACTCGGAGCGGATTCACCCCTCCACTTT.

This clone was seen more than once but under ten times. The rearrangement joins TRBV27 to TRBJ2-7; 9 bases line up with TRBD1. V lost 3 bases to trimming and J lost 7 bases; unmatched junction nucleotides: 10. The CDR3 spans 15 residues. Germline V lookup: CDR1 MNHEY, CDR2 SMNVEV (reference sequence). CDR3 sequence (DNA): TGTGCCAGCAGTTTGGACCGGGACAGGGAGCAAGAGCAGTACTTC. Its translation: CASSLDRDREQEQYF.

The count of this clone is one. The gene calls are TRBV28 and TRBJ2-1, with 11 nucleotides matching TRBD2. Trimming took 3 bases from V and 7 from J; bases not matched to a gene: 2. CDR1 is MDHEN, CDR2 SYDVKM, per germline. The CDR3 runs 14 residues. The CDR3 loop reads CASSFTSGSNEQFF. CDR3 DNA: TGTGCCAGCAGTTTTACTAGCGGGAGTAATGAGCAGTTCTTC.